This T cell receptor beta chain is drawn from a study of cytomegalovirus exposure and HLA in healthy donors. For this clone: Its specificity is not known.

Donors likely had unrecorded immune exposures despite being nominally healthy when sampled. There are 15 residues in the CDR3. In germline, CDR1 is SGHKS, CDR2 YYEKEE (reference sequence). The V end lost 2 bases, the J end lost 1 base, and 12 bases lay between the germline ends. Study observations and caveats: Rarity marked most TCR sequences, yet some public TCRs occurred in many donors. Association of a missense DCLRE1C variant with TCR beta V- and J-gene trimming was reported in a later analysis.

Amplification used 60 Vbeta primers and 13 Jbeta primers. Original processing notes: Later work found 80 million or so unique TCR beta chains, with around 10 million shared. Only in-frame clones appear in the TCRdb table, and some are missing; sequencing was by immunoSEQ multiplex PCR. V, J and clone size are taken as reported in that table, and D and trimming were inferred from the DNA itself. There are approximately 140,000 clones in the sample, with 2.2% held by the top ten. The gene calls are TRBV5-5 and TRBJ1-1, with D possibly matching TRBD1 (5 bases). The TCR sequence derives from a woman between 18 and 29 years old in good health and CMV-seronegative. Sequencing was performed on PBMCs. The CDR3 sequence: CASSFRGRGNTEAFF. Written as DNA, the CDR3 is TGTGCCAGCAGCTTCCGGGGGAGGGGGAACACTGAAGCTTTCTTT.